A selection of T cell receptor beta chains follows, all from one sample in a study of T cell responses to AZD1222 COVID-19 vaccine. Assay: immunoSEQ multiplex PCR; the TCRdb copy retains only in-frame clones and omits some. The repertoire includes roughly 83,000 clones, around 86% of them detected once, and 8% to 10% sits in the top ten. This material consisted of peripheral blood, taken on day 0 of AZD1222 vaccination. The receptors originated from an adult in good health. CDR3s include the opening cysteine and the closing phenylalanine or tryptophan. Fields, in order: J gene, V gene, clone size, D gene, CDR3 protein, CDR3 DNA. The D gene is left open where the match is weak. Only some rows state a clone size, as once, few, many or a class for expanded clones.

TRBJ2-7 | TRBV5-1 | NA | TRBD2 | CASSRTSGSSYEQYF | TGCGCCAGCAGCCGGACTAGCGGTTCCTCCTACGAGCAGTACTTC
TRBJ1-6 | TRBV25-1 | NA | NA | CASSELGSGSSNSPLHF | TGTGCCAGCAGTGAATTAGGATCAGGTTCGAGCAATTCACCCCTCCACTTT
TRBJ1-2 | TRBV20-1 | NA | NA | CSARDVSGYTF | TGCAGTGCTAGAGATGTATCCGGCTACACCTTC
TRBJ1-2 | TRBV5-4 | once | TRBD1 | CASSLRQGDYGYTF | TGTGCCAGCAGCTTGCGGCAGGGGGACTATGGCTACACCTTC
TRBJ1-2 | TRBV9 | NA | NA | CASSVTGGHGYTF | TGTGCCAGCAGCGTAACCGGGGGCCATGGCTACACCTTC
TRBJ1-1 | TRBV12-3/TRBV12-4 | few | NA | CASSRPNTEAFF | TGTGCCAGCAGTCGACCCAACACTGAAGCTTTCTTT
TRBJ2-7 | TRBV6-5 | NA | NA | CASSYNADSYEQYF | TGTGCCAGCAGTTATAACGCGGACTCCTACGAGCAGTACTTC
TRBJ2-7 | TRBV6-2/TRBV6-3 | once | TRBD2 | CASSFGVAGAYEQYF | TGTGCCAGCAGCTTCGGGGTAGCGGGAGCGTACGAGCAGTACTTC
TRBJ2-2 | TRBV6-5 | few | NA | CASSYGIGTGELFF | TGTGCCAGCAGTTACGGTATTGGTACCGGGGAGCTGTTTTTT
TRBJ2-1 | TRBV4-3 | NA | NA | CASSHRADSGDHNEQFF | TGCGCCAGCAGCCACCGGGCCGACTCGGGAGATCACAATGAGCAGTTCTTC
TRBJ2-5 | TRBV5-6 | NA | TRBD2 | CASSSGTTQETQYF | TGTGCCAGCAGCTCAGGGACTACCCAAGAGACCCAGTACTTC
TRBJ2-7 | TRBV5-4 | NA | NA | CASSLGGEPYF | TGTGCCAGCAGCTTGGGTGGGGAACCGTACTTC
TRBJ2-7 | TRBV7-2 | NA | TRBD1 | CASSFFGQGFEQYF | TGTGCCAGCAGCTTTTTTGGACAGGGGTTCGAGCAGTACTTC
TRBJ2-5 | TRBV29-1 | NA | TRBD2 | CSVGTSGETQYF | TGCAGCGTTGGGACTAGCGGAGAGACCCAGTACTTC
TRBJ2-2 | TRBV6-6 | NA | NA | CASRKVGDTGELFF | TGTGCCAGCAGAAAGGTGGGGGACACCGGGGAGCTGTTTTTT
TRBJ1-4 | TRBV4-1 | few | TRBD1 | CASSQDQWGQGGEKLFF | TGCGCCAGCAGCCAAGACCAATGGGGACAGGGAGGTGAAAAACTGTTTTTT
TRBJ2-3 | TRBV9 | NA | NA | CASSVVGRATDTQYF | TGTGCCAGCAGCGTAGTTGGCAGGGCCACAGATACGCAGTATTTT
TRBJ1-2 | TRBV19 | NA | TRBD1 | CASSIDRGLNYGYTF | TGTGCCAGTAGTATCGACAGGGGGCTTAACTATGGCTACACCTTC
TRBJ1-1 | TRBV6-5 | NA | TRBD1 | CASRTLLTGEAFF | TGTGCCAGCAGAACTCTACTGACAGGGGAAGCTTTCTTT
TRBJ2-7 | TRBV7-9 | medium-sized | TRBD2 | CASTLAGVPSFEQYF | TGTGCCAGCACGTTAGCGGGAGTTCCCTCTTTTGAGCAGTACTTC
TRBJ1-2 | TRBV19 | NA | NA | CASSIVGPSSGYTF | TGTGCCAGTAGTATAGTAGGCCCGAGCAGTGGCTACACCTTC
TRBJ1-1 | TRBV5-1 | NA | NA | CASSLFPNTEAFF | TGCGCCAGCAGCTTGTTTCCAAACACTGAAGCTTTCTTT
TRBJ2-2 | TRBV11-3 | NA | TRBD1 | CASSSGQGGTGELFF | TGTGCCAGCAGCTCGGGACAGGGTGGAACCGGGGAGCTGTTTTTT
TRBJ2-1 | TRBV4-3 | NA | NA | CASSQDRGRDNEQFF | TGCGCCAGCAGCCAAGACAGGGGCCGGGACAATGAGCAGTTCTTC
TRBJ2-2 | TRBV12-5 | NA | NA | CASGLAPGLTNTGELFF | TGTGCTAGTGGTTTGGCCCCGGGACTCACGAACACCGGGGAGCTGTTTTTT
TRBJ1-2 | TRBV4-1 | NA | NA | CASSPSGNAGVYGYTF | TGCGCCAGCAGCCCTTCGGGGAATGCGGGAGTCTATGGCTACACCTTC
TRBJ2-5 | TRBV5-4 | NA | TRBD2 | CASRTGNRGEETQYF | TGTGCCAGCAGAACCGGGAACCGGGGGGAAGAGACCCAGTACTTC
TRBJ2-5 | TRBV3-1/TRBV3-2 | NA | TRBD2 | CASSQIRTSEETQYF | TGTGCCAGCAGCCAAATTCGGACTAGCGAGGAGACCCAGTACTTC
TRBJ1-1 | TRBV6-1 | NA | NA | CASSDPRVRAGTEAFF | TGTGCCAGCAGTGACCCCCGGGTCAGAGCTGGGACTGAAGCTTTCTTT
TRBJ2-1 | TRBV5-4 | NA | TRBD2 | CASSPTSGGSSYNEQFF | TGTGCCAGCAGCCCGACTAGCGGGGGGTCCTCCTACAATGAGCAGTTCTTC
TRBJ2-2 | TRBV10-3 | once | TRBD2 | CAISETSGRASGGELFF | TGTGCCATCAGTGAAACTAGCGGGAGGGCTTCAGGCGGGGAGCTGTTTTTT
TRBJ1-6 | TRBV11-3 | NA | NA | CASNRPRGGYNSPLHF | TGTGCCAGCAACCGACCGCGGGGGGGATATAATTCACCCCTCCACTTT
TRBJ2-7 | TRBV6-5 | NA | NA | CASSYSSRTVSYEQYF | TGTGCCAGCAGTTACTCTTCCAGGACAGTCTCCTACGAGCAGTACTTC
TRBJ1-1 | TRBV7-9 | NA | NA | CASSFTGPIAFF | TGTGCCAGCAGCTTCACCGGACCTATAGCTTTCTTT
TRBJ2-7 | TRBV6-2/TRBV6-3 | NA | TRBD1 | CASSSRTGDAFSYEQYF | TGTGCCAGCAGTTCCAGGACAGGGGATGCGTTTTCCTACGAGCAGTACTTC
TRBJ1-1 | TRBV7-3 | NA | TRBD1 | CASRQDTGVNTEAFF | TGTGCCAGCAGGCAAGATACAGGGGTGAACACTGAAGCTTTCTTT
TRBJ2-7 | TRBV28 | NA | TRBD2 | CASSLAAPIEQYF | TGTGCCAGTTCCCTAGCGGCCCCGATAGAGCAGTACTTC
TRBJ1-1 | TRBV27 | NA | NA | CASSLSRGRMNTEAFF | TGTGCCAGCAGTTTATCGAGGGGCAGAATGAACACTGAAGCTTTCTTT
TRBJ1-4 | TRBV6-5 | NA | NA | CASSAGFSSLFF | TGTGCCAGCAGCGCAGGTTTCTCTAGTCTGTTTTTT
TRBJ1-5 | TRBV2 | NA | NA | CASSEGANQPQHF | TGTGCCAGCAGTGAAGGGGCCAATCAGCCCCAGCATTTT
TRBJ2-1 | TRBV5-1 | NA | NA | CASSLGGHRSASEQFF | TGCGCCAGCAGCTTGGGTGGTCACAGGAGTGCGTCTGAGCAGTTCTTC
TRBJ1-3 | TRBV15 | NA | NA | CATSRDRGNTIYF | TGTGCCACCAGCAGAGATCGAGGAAACACCATATATTTT
TRBJ1-2 | TRBV7-2 | NA | NA | CASSPYAPDEFEDGYTF | TGTGCCAGCAGCCCTTACGCCCCGGACGAGTTTGAGGATGGCTACACCTTC
TRBJ2-2 | TRBV5-1 | NA | TRBD2 | CASSLWTSGRGPTGELFF | TGCGCCAGCAGCCTGTGGACTAGCGGGAGGGGTCCCACCGGGGAGCTGTTTTTT
TRBJ1-5 | TRBV2 | NA | TRBD1 | CASSAIVDRVISNQPQHF | TGTGCCAGCAGTGCAATAGTGGACAGGGTCATAAGCAATCAGCCCCAGCATTTT
TRBJ1-5 | TRBV27 | many | TRBD1 | CASSQTTGGSNQPQHF | TGTGCCAGCAGTCAAACGACAGGGGGCAGCAATCAGCCCCAGCATTTT
TRBJ2-7 | TRBV7-2 | NA | NA | CASSLGISIYEQYF | TGTGCCAGCAGCTTAGGTATTAGTATCTACGAGCAGTACTTC
TRBJ2-7 | TRBV11-3 | NA | TRBD2 | CASSRGSSYEQYF | TGTGCCAGCAGCCGCGGGAGTTCCTACGAGCAGTACTTC